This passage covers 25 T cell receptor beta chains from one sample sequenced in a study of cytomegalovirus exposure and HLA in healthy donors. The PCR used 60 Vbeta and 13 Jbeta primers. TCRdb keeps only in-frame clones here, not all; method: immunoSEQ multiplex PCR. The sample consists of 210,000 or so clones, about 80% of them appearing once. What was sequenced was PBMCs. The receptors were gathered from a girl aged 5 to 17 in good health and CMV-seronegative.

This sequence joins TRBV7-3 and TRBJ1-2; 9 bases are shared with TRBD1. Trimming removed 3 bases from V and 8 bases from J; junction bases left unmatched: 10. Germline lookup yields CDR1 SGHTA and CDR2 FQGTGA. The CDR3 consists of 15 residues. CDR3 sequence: CASSFRTGAGRGYTF. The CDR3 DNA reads TGTGCCAGCAGCTTCAGGACAGGGGCGGGTCGAGGCTACACCTTC. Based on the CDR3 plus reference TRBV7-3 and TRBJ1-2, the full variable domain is GAGVSQTPSNKVTEKGKYVELRCDPISGHTALYWYRQSLGQGPEFLIYFQGTGAADDSGLPNDRFFAVRPEGSVSTLKIQRTERGDSAVYLCASSFRTGAGRGYTFGSGTRLTVV.

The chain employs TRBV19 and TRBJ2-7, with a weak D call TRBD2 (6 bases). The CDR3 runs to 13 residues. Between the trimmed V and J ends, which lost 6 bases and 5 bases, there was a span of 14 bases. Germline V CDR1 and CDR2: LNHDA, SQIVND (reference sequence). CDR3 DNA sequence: TGTGCCAGTAGGGGGGGTAGCGGCGACGAGCAGTACTTC. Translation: CASRGGSGDEQYF.

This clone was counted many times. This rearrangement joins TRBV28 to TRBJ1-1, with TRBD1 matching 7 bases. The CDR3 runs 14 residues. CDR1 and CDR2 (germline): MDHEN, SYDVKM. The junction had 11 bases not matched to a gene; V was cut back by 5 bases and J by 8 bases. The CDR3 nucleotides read TGTGCCAGCAGTAAATCAGGGACGGGACAGGAAGCTTTCTTT. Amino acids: CASSKSGTGQEAFF.

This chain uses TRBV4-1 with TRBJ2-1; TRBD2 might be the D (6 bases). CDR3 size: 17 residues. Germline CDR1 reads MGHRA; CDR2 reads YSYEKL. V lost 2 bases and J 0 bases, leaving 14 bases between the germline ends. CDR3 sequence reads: CASSQPGTSLSYNEQFF. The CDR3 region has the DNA TGCGCCAGCAGCCAACCTGGGACTTCCCTCTCCTACAATGAGCAGTTCTTC.

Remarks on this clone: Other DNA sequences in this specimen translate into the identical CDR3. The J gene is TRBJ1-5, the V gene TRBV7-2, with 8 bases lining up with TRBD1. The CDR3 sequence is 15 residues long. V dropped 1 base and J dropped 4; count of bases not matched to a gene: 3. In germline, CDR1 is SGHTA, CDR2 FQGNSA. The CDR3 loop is CASSLGTGGNQPQHF. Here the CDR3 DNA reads TGTGCCAGCAGCTTAGGTACAGGGGGAAATCAGCCCCAGCATTTT.

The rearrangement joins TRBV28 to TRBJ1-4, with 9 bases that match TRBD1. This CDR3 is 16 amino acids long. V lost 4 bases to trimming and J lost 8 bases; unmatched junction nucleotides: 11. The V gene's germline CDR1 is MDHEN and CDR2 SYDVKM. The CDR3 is CASSYGTGTGNEKLFF. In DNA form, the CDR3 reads TGTGCCAGCAGTTATGGGACCGGGACAGGGAACGAAAAACTGTTTTTT.

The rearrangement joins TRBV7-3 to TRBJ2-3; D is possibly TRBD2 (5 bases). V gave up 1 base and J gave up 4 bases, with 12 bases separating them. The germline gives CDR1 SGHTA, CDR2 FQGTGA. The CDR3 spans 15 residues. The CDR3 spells CASSLNDGGSDTQYF. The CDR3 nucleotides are TGTGCCAGCAGCTTAAACGACGGAGGTTCAGATACGCAGTATTTT.

Here the CDR3 DNA reads TGCAGCGTTTTTGGCCTAGCCTACGAGCAGTACTTC. This encodes CSVFGLAYEQYF. The rearrangement joins TRBV29-1 to TRBJ2-7; D remains ambiguous. The V gene lost 5 bases and the J gene lost 2 bases, with 10 bases spanning the gap. The germline V gene encodes CDR1 SQVTM and CDR2 ANQGSEA. CDR3 size: 12 residues.

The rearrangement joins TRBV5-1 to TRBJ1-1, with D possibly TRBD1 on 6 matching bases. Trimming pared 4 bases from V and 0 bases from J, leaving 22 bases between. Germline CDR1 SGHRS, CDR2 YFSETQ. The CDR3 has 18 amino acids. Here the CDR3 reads CASSGTGTKKVVNTEAFF. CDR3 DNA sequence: TGCGCCAGCAGCGGGACCGGGACAAAGAAGGTGGTGAACACTGAAGCTTTCTTT.

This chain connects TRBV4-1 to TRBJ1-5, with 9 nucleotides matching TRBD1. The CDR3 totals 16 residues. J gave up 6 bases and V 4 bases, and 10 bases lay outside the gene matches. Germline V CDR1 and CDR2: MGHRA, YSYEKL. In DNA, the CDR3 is TGCGCCAGCAGCCCAACCCGGACAGGGGAAAGTCAGCCCCAGCATTTT. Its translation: CASSPTRTGESQPQHF.

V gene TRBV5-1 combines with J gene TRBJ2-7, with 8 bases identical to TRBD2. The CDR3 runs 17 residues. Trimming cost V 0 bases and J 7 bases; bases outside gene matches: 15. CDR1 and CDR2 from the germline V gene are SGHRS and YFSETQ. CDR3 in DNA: TGCGCCAGCAGCTTGGCCGGATCCTCCAGCGGGAGAGGTGAGCAGTACTTC. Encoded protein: CASSLAGSSSGRGEQYF.

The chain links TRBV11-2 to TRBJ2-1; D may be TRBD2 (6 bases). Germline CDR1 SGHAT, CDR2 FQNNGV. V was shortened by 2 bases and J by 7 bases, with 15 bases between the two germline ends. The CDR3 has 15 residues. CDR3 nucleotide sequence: TGTGCCAGCAGCTTAACGACTAGGGTCCGGAATGAGCAGTTCTTC. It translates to CASSLTTRVRNEQFF.

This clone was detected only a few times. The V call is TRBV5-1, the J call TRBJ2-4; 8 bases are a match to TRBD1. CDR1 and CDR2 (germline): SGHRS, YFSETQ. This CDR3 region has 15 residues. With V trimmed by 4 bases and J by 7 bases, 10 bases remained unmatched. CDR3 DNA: TGCGCCAGCAGCGCATCAGGGGGCGGGGAGAACATTCAGTACTTC. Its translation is CASSASGGGENIQYF.

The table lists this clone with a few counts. The CDR3 region has the DNA TGTGCCTGGAGTGTCTTGGGACAGGGTGTGGGGGCTTTCTTT. Its translation is CAWSVLGQGVGAFF. This chain joins TRBV30 and TRBJ1-1; TRBD1 aligns across 9 bases. Germline V gives CDR1 GTSNPN, CDR2 SVGIG (reference sequence). The CDR3 sequence is 14 residues long. Trimming at V came to 0 bases and at J to 11 bases, leaving 10 bases not matched to a gene.

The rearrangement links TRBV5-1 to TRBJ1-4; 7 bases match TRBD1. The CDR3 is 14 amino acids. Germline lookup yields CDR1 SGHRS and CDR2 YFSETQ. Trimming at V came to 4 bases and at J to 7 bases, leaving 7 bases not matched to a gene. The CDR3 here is CASSAGTESEKLFF. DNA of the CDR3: TGCGCCAGCAGCGCCGGGACAGAGAGTGAAAAACTGTTTTTT.

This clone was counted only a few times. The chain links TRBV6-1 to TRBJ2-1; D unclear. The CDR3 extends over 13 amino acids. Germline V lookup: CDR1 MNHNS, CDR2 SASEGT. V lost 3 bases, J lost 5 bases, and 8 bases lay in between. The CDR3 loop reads CASSDYRNNEQFF. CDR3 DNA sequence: TGTGCCAGCAGTGATTATAGAAACAATGAGCAGTTCTTC.

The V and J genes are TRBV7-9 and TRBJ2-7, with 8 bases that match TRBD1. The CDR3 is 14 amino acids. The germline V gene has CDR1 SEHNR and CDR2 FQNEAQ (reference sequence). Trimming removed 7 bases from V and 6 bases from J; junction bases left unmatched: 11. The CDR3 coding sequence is TGTGCCAGCATGAAACAGGGGGTTGAACGCGAGCAGTACTTC. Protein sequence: CASMKQGVEREQYF. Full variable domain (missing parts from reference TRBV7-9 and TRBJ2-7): DTGVSQNPRHKITKRGQNVTFRCDPISEHNRLYWYRQTLGQGPEFLTYFQNEAQLEKSRLLSDRFSAERPKGSFSTLEIQRTEQGDSAMYLCASMKQGVEREQYFGPGTRLTVT.

CDR3 coding DNA: TGTGCCAGCAGCCCCCAGGGGGCTCCTACCTATGGCTACACCTTC. It is translated as CASSPQGAPTYGYTF. This rearrangement joins TRBV7-2 to TRBJ1-2; 8 nucleotides agree with TRBD1. Germline V gene sequence: CDR1 SGHTA, CDR2 FQGNSA. The CDR3 covers 15 residues. V trimming: 5 bases; J trimming: 4 bases; junction bases outside the gene matches: 9.

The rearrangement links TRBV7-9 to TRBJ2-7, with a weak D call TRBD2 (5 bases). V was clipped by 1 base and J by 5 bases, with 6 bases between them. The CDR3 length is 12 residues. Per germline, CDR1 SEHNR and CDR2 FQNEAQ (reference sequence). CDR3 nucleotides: TGTGCCAGCAGCTTAGAGCGGCACGAGCAGTACTTC. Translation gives CASSLERHEQYF.

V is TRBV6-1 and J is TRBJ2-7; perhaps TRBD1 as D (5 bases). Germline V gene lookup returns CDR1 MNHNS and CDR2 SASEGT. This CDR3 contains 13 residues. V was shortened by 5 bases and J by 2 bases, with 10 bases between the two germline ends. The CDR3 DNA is TGTGCCAGCAGTAAACAGGCCCCCTACGAGCAGTACTTC. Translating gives CASSKQAPYEQYF.

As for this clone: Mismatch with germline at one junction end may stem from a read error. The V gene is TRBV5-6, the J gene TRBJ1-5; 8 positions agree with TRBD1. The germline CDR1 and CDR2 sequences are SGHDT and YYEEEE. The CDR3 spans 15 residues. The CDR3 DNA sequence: TGTGCCAGCAGTTTGACAGGGGTCGGATATCAGCCCCGGCATTTT. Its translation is CASSLTGVGYQPRHF.

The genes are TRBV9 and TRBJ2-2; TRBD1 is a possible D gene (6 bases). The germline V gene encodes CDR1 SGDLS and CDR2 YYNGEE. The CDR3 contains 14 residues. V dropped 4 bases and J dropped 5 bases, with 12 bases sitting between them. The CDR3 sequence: CASSLTQGTGELFF. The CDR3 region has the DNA TGTGCCAGCAGCCTCACCCAGGGGACCGGGGAGCTGTTTTTT.

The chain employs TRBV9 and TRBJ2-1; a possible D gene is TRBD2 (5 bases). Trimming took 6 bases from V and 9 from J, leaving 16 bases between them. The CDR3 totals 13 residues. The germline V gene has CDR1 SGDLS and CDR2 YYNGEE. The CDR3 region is CASTPNWGVEQFF. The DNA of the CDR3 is TGTGCCAGCACCCCAAATTGGGGAGTTGAGCAGTTCTTC.

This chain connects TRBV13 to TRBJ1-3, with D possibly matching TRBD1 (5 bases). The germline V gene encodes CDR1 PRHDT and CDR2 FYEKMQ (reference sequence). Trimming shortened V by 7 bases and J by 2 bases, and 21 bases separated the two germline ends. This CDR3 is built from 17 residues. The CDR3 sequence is CASTAVNQGSAGNTIYF. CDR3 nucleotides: TGTGCCAGCACCGCGGTAAACCAGGGTTCTGCTGGAAACACCATATATTTT.

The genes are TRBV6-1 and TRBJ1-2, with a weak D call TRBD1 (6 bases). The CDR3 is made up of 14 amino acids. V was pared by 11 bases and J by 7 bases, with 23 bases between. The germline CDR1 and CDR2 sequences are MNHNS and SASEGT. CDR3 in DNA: TGTGCCTCCCGGATAATGGGGGCCGAAGGTGGCTACACCTTC. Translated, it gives CASRIMGAEGGYTF.